A selection of T cell receptor beta chains follows, all from one sample in a study of T cells in Graves' hyperthyroidism and ophthalmopathy. From the multiplex PCR reads, TCRdb called clonotypes with MiXCR, one entry per CDR3 protein. This sample has hundreds of thousands of distinct CDR3 sequences, with less than 20% found just once. The sample comprised blood. The receptors here all came from a woman between 18 and 29 years old with Graves' hyperthyroidism. Both conserved end residues are trimmed from each CDR3. D genes are given only for firm matches.

v_call d_call cdr3_aa
TRBV11-2 . ASSLIRTDLNSPLH
TRBV7-9 TRBD1 ASSPYRGWDIQY
TRBV2 TRBD2 ASSQGLVPEQF
TRBV29-1 . SVQRTGELF
TRBV2 TRBD2 ASQSRLAGVGYNKQF
TRBV20-1 . SARAIQGNQPQH
TRBV27 . ASSQGRIAMNTEAF
TRBV7-6 TRBD2 ASSVRPSGTRPDTQY
TRBV28 TRBD1 ASSRTGGGNQPQH
TRBV28 TRBD1 ASSSLGQGSGNEQF
TRBV7-9 . ATREGNNSPLH
TRBV11-2 . ASSAYLVVGEQY
TRBV29-1 TRBD2 SVLGLAMGTGELF
TRBV6-1 TRBD2 ASSSTSGRAYEQY
TRBV6-1 . ASSRVLREGGGDEQY
TRBV6-1 . ASSASGGRNTEAF
TRBV28 TRBD2 ASTSFPSGGARTGELF